This passage covers 10 T cell receptor beta chains from one sample sequenced in a study of blood T cell repertoires in COVID-19. The method was immunoSEQ multiplex PCR; TCRdb's version includes in-frame clones alone and lacks a portion of them. The top ten clones hold about 2.5% of a sample with under 250,000 clones, 83% of them seen once. Specimen: peripheral blood. The receptor set was obtained from a woman between 40 and 55 years old with active or convalescent COVID-19.

The chain employs TRBV7-2 and TRBJ2-3, with a weak D call TRBD2 (7 bases). V was trimmed by 0 bases and J by 1 base, leaving 11 bases between them. The CDR3 runs to 16 residues. Germline CDR1 and CDR2: SGHTA and FQGNSA. The CDR3: CASSLAAGAGTDTQYF. CDR3 DNA: TGTGCCAGCAGCTTAGCGGCGGGGGCCGGCACAGATACGCAGTATTTT.

The gene calls are TRBV4-1 and TRBJ1-3; possible D gene TRBD1, 5 bases. CDR1 is MGHRA, CDR2 YSYEKL, per germline. The CDR3 loop spans 16 amino acids. V was pared by 1 base and J by 0 bases, with 10 bases between. The CDR3 loop reads CASSQGRTLSGNTIYF. The DNA for the CDR3 is TGCGCCAGCAGCCAAGGACGGACACTCTCTGGAAACACCATATATTTT.

The J gene is TRBJ1-1, the V gene TRBV14; no clear D. Germline assignment: CDR1 SGHDN and CDR2 FVKESK. This CDR3 is built from 15 residues. V shed 8 bases and J shed 6 bases, with 22 bases lying between them. CDR3 loop: CASGSYTAGLAEAFF. The CDR3 DNA sequence: TGTGCCAGCGGCTCTTATACCGCCGGTCTAGCTGAAGCTTTCTTT.

This clone was detected a few times. This sequence joins TRBV18 and TRBJ2-7; 10 nucleotides agree with TRBD1. Germline V gene data show CDR1 as KGHSH and CDR2 as LQKENI. The junction had 3 bases not matched to a gene; V was cut back by 2 bases and J by 5 bases. The CDR3 is made up of 14 amino acids. The CDR3 loop is CASSPIGQGDEQYF. The CDR3 nucleotides are TGTGCCAGCTCACCAATCGGACAGGGGGACGAGCAGTACTTC.

This clone has a count of ten or more. The V and J genes are TRBV5-4 and TRBJ1-1, with 8 bases fitting TRBD1. V dropped 4 bases and J dropped 5; count of bases not matched to a gene: 4. CDR3 length equals 13 residues. The germline V gene has CDR1 SGHNT and CDR2 YYREEE (reference sequence). The DNA of the CDR3 is TGTGCCAGCAGCCGACAGGGGAAGACTGAAGCTTTCTTT. This translates into CASSRQGKTEAFF. The whole variable domain, filled in from reference TRBV5-4 and TRBJ1-1, reads ETGVTQSPTHLIKTRGQQVTLRCSSQSGHNTVSWYQQALGQGPQFIFQYYREEENGRGNFPPRFSGLQFPNYSSELNVNALELDDSALYLCASSRQGKTEAFFGQGTRLTVV.

The rearrangement joins TRBV4-1 to TRBJ1-1; 8 bases map to TRBD1. CDR3 length equals 15 residues. J gave up 0 bases and V 4 bases, and 4 bases lay outside the gene matches. CDR1 is MGHRA, CDR2 YSYEKL, per germline. CDR3 DNA: TGCGCCAGCAGCCTCAGGGGGCAGATGAACACTGAAGCTTTCTTT. Protein product: CASSLRGQMNTEAFF.

The gene calls are TRBV7-3 and TRBJ2-1; TRBD1 matches 7 bases. CDR3 size: 16 residues. Germline loops: CDR1 SGHTA, CDR2 FQGTGA. The J segment lost 4 bases and the V segment lost 0 bases, leaving 6 bases of the junction unmatched. CDR3 in amino acids: CASSLTRGLTYNEQFF. The CDR3 DNA reads TGTGCCAGCAGCTTAACTAGGGGGCTGACATACAATGAGCAGTTCTTC.

For this clone: The sample contains more than one DNA sequence encoding this CDR3. This chain links TRBV7-2 with TRBJ2-5; TRBD2 aligns across 10 bases. The CDR3 has 15 amino acids. Germline loops: CDR1 SGHTA, CDR2 FQGNSA. V gave up 3 bases and J gave up 1 base; unmatched junction bases: 2. CDR3 nucleotides: TGTGCCAGCAGCTTCACTAGCGGGGTCCAAGAGACCCAGTACTTC. Translation gives CASSFTSGVQETQYF.

This chain joins TRBV7-9 and TRBJ1-1; D call uncertain. V was cut by 7 bases and J by 4 bases, with 22 bases left in between. The CDR3 consists of 16 residues. Per germline, CDR1 SEHNR and CDR2 FQNEAQ (reference sequence). The CDR3 reads CASTRTLRVRGTEAFF. Here the CDR3 DNA reads TGTGCCAGCACAAGGACCCTGAGGGTTCGGGGCACTGAAGCTTTCTTT.

This clone appeared a single time. The chain joins TRBV25-1 to TRBJ1-3; TRBD1 aligns across 8 bases. This CDR3 is built from 15 residues. Germline CDR1 is MGHDK and CDR2 is SYGVNS. The V and J ends lost 5 bases and 3 bases, in that order; junction bases with no gene match: 6. CDR3 sequence: CASSYTGGRGNTIYF. The CDR3 nucleotides read TGTGCCAGCAGTTACACAGGGGGTCGTGGAAACACCATATATTTT.